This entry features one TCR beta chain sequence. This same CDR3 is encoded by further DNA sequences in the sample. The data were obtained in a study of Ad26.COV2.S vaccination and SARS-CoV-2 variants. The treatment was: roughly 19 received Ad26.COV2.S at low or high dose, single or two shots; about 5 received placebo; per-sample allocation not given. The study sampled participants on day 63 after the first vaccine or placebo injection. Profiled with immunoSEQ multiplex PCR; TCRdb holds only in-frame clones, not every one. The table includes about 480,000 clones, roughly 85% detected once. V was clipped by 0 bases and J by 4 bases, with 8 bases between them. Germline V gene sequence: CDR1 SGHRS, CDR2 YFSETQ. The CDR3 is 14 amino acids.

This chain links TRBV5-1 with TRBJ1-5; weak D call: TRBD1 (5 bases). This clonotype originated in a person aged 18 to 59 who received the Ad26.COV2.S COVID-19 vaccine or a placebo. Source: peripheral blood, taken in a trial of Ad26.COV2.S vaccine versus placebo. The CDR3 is CASSLAGGNQPQHF. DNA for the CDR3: TGCGCCAGCAGCTTGGCCGGGGGAAATCAGCCCCAGCATTTT.